This TCR beta chain stems from a study of cytomegalovirus exposure and HLA in healthy donors. Study conclusions and caveats: Both high specificity and high sensitivity reportedly marked the classifier's diagnosis of cytomegalovirus status. There were some V segments, including TRBV6-2 and TRBV6-3, excluded as indistinguishable.

A remark on this clone: The antigen is not known.

Germline CDR1 reads SNHLY; CDR2 reads FYNNEI. Losses at the gene ends were 4 bases for V and 2 bases for J; bases not matched to a gene: 5. The CDR3 runs to 16 residues. The PCR employed 60 Vbeta primers together with 13 Jbeta primers. Here immunoSEQ multiplex PCR was the method, and the copy in TCRdb shows in-frame clones only, minus some. The table records 100,000 or so clones, 77% of them present only once. The rearrangement joins TRBV2 to TRBJ1-5; 10 bases align to TRBD1. This sequence originates from a man aged 35 to 55 in good health and CMV-seropositive. Sequenced: PBMCs. Here the CDR3 reads CASSVFGTGGNQPQHF. The CDR3 DNA reads TGTGCCAGCAGTGTTTTTGGGACAGGGGGCAATCAGCCCCAGCATTTT.